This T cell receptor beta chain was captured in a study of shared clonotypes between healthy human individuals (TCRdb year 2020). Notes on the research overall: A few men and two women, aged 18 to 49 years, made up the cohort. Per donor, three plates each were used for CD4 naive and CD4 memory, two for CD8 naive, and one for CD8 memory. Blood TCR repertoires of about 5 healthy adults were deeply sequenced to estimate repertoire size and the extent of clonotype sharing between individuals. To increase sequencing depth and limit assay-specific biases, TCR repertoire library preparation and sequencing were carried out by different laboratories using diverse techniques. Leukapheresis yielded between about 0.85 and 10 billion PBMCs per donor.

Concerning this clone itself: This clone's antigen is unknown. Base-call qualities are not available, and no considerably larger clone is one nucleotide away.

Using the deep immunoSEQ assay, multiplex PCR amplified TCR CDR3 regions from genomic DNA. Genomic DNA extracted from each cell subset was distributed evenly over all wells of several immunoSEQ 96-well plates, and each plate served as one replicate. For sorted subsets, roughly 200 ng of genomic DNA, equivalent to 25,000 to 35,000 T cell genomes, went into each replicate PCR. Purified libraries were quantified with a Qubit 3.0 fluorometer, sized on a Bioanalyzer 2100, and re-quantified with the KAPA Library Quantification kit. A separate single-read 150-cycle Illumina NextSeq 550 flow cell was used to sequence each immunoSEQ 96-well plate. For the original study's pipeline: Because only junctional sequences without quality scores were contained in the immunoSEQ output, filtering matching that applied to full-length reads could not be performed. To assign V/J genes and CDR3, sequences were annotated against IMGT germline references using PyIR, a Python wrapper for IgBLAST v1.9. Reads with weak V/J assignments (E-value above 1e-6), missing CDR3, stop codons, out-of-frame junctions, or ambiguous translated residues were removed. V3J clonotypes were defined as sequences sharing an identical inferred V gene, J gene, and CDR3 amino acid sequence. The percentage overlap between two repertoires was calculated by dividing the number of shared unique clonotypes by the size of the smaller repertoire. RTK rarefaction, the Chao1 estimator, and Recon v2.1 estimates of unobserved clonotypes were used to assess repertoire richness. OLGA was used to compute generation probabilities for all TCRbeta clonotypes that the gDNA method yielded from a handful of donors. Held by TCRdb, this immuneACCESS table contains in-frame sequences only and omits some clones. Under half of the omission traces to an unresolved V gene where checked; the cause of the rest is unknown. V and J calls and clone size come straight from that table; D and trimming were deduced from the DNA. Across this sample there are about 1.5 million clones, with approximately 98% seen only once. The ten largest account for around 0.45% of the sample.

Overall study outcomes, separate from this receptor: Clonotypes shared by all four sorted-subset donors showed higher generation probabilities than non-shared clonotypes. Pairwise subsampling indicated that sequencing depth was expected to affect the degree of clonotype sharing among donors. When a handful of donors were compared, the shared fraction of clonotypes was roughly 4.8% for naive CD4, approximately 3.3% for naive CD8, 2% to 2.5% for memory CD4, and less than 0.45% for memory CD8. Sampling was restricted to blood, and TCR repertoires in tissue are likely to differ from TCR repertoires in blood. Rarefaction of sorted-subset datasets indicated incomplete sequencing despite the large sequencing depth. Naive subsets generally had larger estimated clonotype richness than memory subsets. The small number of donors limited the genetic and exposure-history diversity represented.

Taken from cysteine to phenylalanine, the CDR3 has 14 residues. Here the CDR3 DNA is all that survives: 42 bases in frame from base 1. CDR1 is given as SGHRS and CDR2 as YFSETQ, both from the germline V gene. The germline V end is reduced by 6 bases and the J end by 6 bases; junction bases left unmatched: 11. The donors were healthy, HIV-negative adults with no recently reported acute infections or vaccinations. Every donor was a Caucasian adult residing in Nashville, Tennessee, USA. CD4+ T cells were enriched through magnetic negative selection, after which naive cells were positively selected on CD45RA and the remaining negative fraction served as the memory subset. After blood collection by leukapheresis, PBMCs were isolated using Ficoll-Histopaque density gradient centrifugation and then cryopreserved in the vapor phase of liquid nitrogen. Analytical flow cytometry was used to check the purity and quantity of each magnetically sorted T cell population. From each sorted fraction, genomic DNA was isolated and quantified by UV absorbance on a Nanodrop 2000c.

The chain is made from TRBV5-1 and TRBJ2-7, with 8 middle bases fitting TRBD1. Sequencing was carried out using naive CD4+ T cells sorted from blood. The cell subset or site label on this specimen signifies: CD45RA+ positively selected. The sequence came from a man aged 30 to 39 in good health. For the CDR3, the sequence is CASTPPGQGPEQYF. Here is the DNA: TGCGCCAGCACCCCGCCTGGACAGGGTCCCGAGCAGTACTTC.